The clone carrying this T cell receptor beta chain was recorded once. The same CDR3 is also encoded by other DNA sequences in this sample. These data are taken from a study of blood T cell repertoires in COVID-19. About the study: COVID-19 samples collected from the United States, Italy and Spain covered acute and convalescent phases.

CDR1 SGHRS and CDR2 YFSETQ come from the germline V gene. V lost 0 bases to trimming and J lost 0 bases; unmatched junction nucleotides: 2. CDR3 length: 16 residues. Profiled with immunoSEQ multiplex PCR; TCRdb holds only in-frame clones, not every one. The data hold about 370,000 clones, with approximately 88% observed a single time. Sequencing was done on a sample of peripheral blood. V usage is TRBV5-1 and J usage is TRBJ2-3; 9 positions match TRBD2. The source of this sequence is a woman in her 30s with COVID-19, enrolled during active disease. The CDR3 region is CASSLGGRASTDTQYF. In nucleotides, the CDR3 is TGCGCCAGCAGCTTGGGCGGGAGGGCTAGCACAGATACGCAGTATTTT.